Below, 2 T cell receptor beta chains from the same sample are listed, as sequenced in a study of shared clonotypes between healthy human individuals. Repertoires were generated with immunoSEQ multiplex PCR, while TCRdb's copy carries only in-frame clones and drops some. The table has approximately 500,000 clones, roughly 85% seen once. Material: PBMCs. The origin of the receptors is a woman aged 35 to 49 in good health. Some clones in this sample may be carry-over from other donors' samples.

This clone was observed a single time. V usage is TRBV28 and J usage is TRBJ1-2; 9 nucleotides line up with TRBD1. This CDR3 comprises 14 residues. The trim removed 2 bases at V and 8 bases at J, leaving 6 bases unmatched. CDR1 is MDHEN, CDR2 SYDVKM, per germline. CDR3 DNA: TGTGCCAGCAGTTTACCTACAGGGGGCGAAGGCTACACCTTC. Amino acid sequence: CASSLPTGGEGYTF.

As to this clone: A much more abundant neighbour one base away suggests this may be a read error. This sample includes further DNA sequences coding for the same CDR3. The V call is TRBV29-1, the J call TRBJ1-2, with D uncertain. CDR3 size: 10 residues. Germline assignment: CDR1 SQVTM and CDR2 ANQGSEA. V lost 8 bases to trimming and J lost 6 bases, with 10 bases between them. The chain's CDR3 is CSLSRDGYTF. The CDR3 nucleotides are TGCAGCTTGTCTAGGGATGGCTACACCTTC.